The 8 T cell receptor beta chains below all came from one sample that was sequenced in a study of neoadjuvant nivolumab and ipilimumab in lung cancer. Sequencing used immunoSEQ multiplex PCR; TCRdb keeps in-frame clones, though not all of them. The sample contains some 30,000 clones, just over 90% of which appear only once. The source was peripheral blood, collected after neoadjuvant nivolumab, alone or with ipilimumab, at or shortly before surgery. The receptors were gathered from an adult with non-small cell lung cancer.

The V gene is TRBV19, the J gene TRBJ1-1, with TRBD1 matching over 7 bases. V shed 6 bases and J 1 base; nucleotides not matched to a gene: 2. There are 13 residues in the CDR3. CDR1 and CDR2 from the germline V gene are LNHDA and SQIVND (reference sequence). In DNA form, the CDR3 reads TGTGCCAGTAGGACAGGGCGGAACACTGAAGCTTTCTTT. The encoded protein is CASRTGRNTEAFF.

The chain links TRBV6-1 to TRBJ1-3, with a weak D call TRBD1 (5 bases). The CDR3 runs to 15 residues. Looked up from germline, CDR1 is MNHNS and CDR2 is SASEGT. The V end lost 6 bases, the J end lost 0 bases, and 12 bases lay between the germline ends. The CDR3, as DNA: TGTGCCAGCAGCAATACAGGTGACTCTGGAAACACCATATATTTT. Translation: CASSNTGDSGNTIYF.

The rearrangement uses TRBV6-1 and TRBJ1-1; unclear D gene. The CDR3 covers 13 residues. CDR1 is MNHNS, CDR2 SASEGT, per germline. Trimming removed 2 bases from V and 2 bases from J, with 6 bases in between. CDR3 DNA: TGTGCCAGCAGTGAAAACCATAACACTGAAGCTTTCTTT. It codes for CASSENHNTEAFF.

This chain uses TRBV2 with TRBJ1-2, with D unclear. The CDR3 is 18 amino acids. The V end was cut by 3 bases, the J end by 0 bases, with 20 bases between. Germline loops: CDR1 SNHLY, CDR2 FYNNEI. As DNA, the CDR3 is TGTGCCAGCAGTGATCCAGATCAAGGTGTTTTGGCTAACTATGGCTACACCTTC. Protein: CASSDPDQGVLANYGYTF.

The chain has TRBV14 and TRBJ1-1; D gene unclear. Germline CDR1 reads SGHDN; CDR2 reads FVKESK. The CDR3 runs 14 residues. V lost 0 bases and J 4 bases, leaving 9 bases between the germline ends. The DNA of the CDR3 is TGTGCCAGCAGCCAAGATTTACGGCTCACTGAAGCTTTCTTT. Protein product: CASSQDLRLTEAFF.

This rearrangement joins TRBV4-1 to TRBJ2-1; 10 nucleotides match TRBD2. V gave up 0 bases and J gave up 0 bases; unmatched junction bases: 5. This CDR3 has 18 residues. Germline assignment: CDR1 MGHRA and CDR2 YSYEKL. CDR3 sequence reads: CASSQEAGGPHSYNEQFF. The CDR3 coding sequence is TGCGCCAGCAGCCAAGAAGCGGGGGGGCCACACTCCTACAATGAGCAGTTCTTC.

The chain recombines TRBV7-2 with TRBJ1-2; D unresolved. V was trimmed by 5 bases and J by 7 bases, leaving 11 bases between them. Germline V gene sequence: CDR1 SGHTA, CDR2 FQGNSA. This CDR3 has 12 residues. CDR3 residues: CASSQARVGYTF. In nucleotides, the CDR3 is TGTGCCAGCAGCCAAGCGAGGGTTGGCTACACCTTC.

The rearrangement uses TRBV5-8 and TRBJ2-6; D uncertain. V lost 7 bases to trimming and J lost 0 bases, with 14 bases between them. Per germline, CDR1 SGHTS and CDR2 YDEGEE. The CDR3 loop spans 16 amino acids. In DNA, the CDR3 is TGTGCCAGCTCCCTCCGGGTGTCCTCTGGGGCCAACGTCCTGACTTTC. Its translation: CASSLRVSSGANVLTF. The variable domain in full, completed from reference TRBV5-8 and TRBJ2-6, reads EAGVTQSPTHLIKTRGQQATLRCSPISGHTSVYWYQQALGLGLQFLLWYDEGEERNRGNFPPRFSGRQFPNYSSELNVNALELEDSALYLCASSLRVSSGANVLTFGAGSRLTVL.